The 15 T cell receptor beta chains listed next were all sequenced from one sample in a study of molecular identifiers for immune sequencing clone quantification (dated by TCRdb to 2017 to 2018). The library was built by means of PCR. The data were produced on an Illumina MiSeq. Through fastp at Q25 and MiXCR, TCRdb rebuilt clones from the public reads, retaining in-frame beta chains. Entries that share a CDR3 protein sequence are merged under the most common genes and DNA. This sample has tens of thousands of distinct CDR3 sequences in its table, and about 18% of those were observed once. Of the sample, roughly 7% is held by the ten largest clones. Specimen: naive CD8+ T cells from blood, with Jurkat cell RNA spiked in. Read against the paper, the sample's cell subset or site label means: FACS-sorted CD8+CD4-CCR7+CD45RA+ naive T cells. The receptors originated from a human donor in good health. Some libraries in this study had Jurkat cell RNA spiked in.

With regard to this clonotype: It may be a read error: a sequence one base away is much more abundant. The genes are TRBV7-8 and TRBJ2-1, with 12 bases identical to TRBD2. Germline CDR1 SGHVS, CDR2 FQNEAQ. CDR3 size: 14 residues. CDR3 sequence: CASSLAGGGDKQFF. Here the CDR3 DNA reads TGTGCCAGCAGCCTAGCGGGAGGGGGCGATAAGCAGTTCTTC.

This clonotype has ten or more counts. V and J are TRBV6-1 and TRBJ1-5; perhaps TRBD1 as D (6 bases). CDR3 length: 16 amino acids. Germline CDR1 and CDR2: MNHNS and SASEGT. Trimming left V 3 bases short and J 0 bases short, with 12 bases between. The CDR3 DNA reads TGTGCCAGCAGTGACTGGGACATTTTTAGCAATCAGCCCCAGCATTTT. Translation gives CASSDWDIFSNQPQHF.

This clonotype was observed a few times. V and J are TRBV4-1 and TRBJ2-2; D is uncertain. The ends were cut back, 3 bases at V and 0 bases at J, with 2 bases in the middle. Germline V gene lookup returns CDR1 MGHRA and CDR2 YSYEKL. The length of the CDR3 is 13 residues. This CDR3 reads CASSHTNTGELFF. In nucleotides, the CDR3 is TGCGCCAGCAGCCATACGAACACCGGGGAGCTGTTTTTT.

This clonotype was detected only a few times. The V call is TRBV27, the J call TRBJ2-7; D is ambiguous. Germline V gene lookup returns CDR1 MNHEY and CDR2 SMNVEV (reference sequence). The CDR3 sequence is 13 residues long. V was trimmed by 5 bases and J by 2 bases, leaving 10 bases between them. DNA of the CDR3: TGTGCCAGCAGTCCTCGAGCACCCTACGAGCAGTACTTC. Translated, it gives CASSPRAPYEQYF.

This clonotype was recorded many times. V usage is TRBV20-1 and J usage is TRBJ2-1; TRBD2 agrees at 8 bases. The V segment lost 5 bases and the J segment 5 bases; nucleotides outside the gene matches: 14. CDR3 size: 16 residues. Germline V gives CDR1 DFQATT, CDR2 SNEGSKA (reference sequence). Here the CDR3 reads CSAPLGGAGVNNEQFF. The CDR3 DNA sequence: TGCAGTGCTCCGCTCGGGGGAGCGGGAGTTAACAATGAGCAGTTCTTC.

This clonotype came up many times. The V call is TRBV6-2 or TRBV6-3, the J call TRBJ1-2, with 7 bases lining up with TRBD1. The ends lost 7 bases at V and 4 bases at J; junction bases unmatched: 12. This CDR3 contains 15 residues. Germline V lookup: CDR1 MNHEY, CDR2 SVGEGT. CDR3 bases: TGTGCCAGCACCCCGGGACAGCGCTACTTCTATGGCTACACCTTC. It translates to CASTPGQRYFYGYTF.

This chain connects TRBV28 to TRBJ2-7; 8 positions match TRBD2. The germline gives CDR1 MDHEN, CDR2 SYDVKM. V lost 6 bases to trimming and J lost 3 bases; unmatched junction nucleotides: 10. This CDR3 comprises 15 residues. CDR3 coding DNA: TGTGCCAGCAGCCCCGTAGCGGGACCTCACTACGAGCAGTACTTC. It codes for CASSPVAGPHYEQYF.

In this sample, this clonotype turned up once. The junction departs from germline at one end; a sequencing error may be responsible. This chain links TRBV19 with TRBJ2-1; unclear D gene. There are 11 residues in the CDR3. Germline CDR1 is LNHDA and CDR2 is SQIVND (reference sequence). Here the CDR3 DNA reads TGTGCCAGTGGTATGGGGTATGAGCAGTTCTTC. Its translation: CASGMGYEQFF.

This clonotype was recorded at least ten times. The chain joins TRBV12-3 or TRBV12-4 to TRBJ2-5, with 11 bases that match TRBD2. The CDR3 has 17 amino acids. V shed 5 bases and J 5 bases; nucleotides not matched to a gene: 13. The CDR3 reads CASSISLLAGGGETQYF. In DNA form, the CDR3 reads TGTGCCAGCAGTATCTCACTTTTAGCGGGGGGGGGGGAGACCCAGTACTTC.

In its sample, this clonotype was seen many times. The rearrangement links TRBV27 to TRBJ2-2; D unclear. The germline gives CDR1 MNHEY, CDR2 SMNVEV (reference sequence). CDR3 size: 12 residues. V was trimmed by 7 bases and J by 4 bases, leaving 7 bases between them. The CDR3 region is CASIGFTGELFF. The CDR3 DNA sequence: TGTGCCAGCATTGGGTTCACCGGGGAGCTGTTTTTT.

This clonotype was detected many times. V is TRBV9 and J is TRBJ2-5, with 8 bases fitting TRBD2. The V and J ends lost 6 bases and 4 bases, in that order; junction bases with no gene match: 8. The germline V gene encodes CDR1 SGDLS and CDR2 YYNGEE. The CDR3 covers 14 residues. CDR3 protein: CASNSGGLGETQYF. The CDR3 DNA follows: TGTGCCAGCAACTCGGGAGGGCTCGGAGAGACCCAGTACTTC.

This clonotype was detected many times. V and J are TRBV27 and TRBJ2-1, with D maybe TRBD2 (5 bases). The ends were cut back, 5 bases at V and 2 bases at J, with 16 bases in the middle. Germline CDR1 is MNHEY and CDR2 is SMNVEV (reference sequence). The CDR3 loop spans 16 amino acids. CDR3 in amino acids: CASSKAAGRAYNEQFF. The CDR3 nucleotides are TGTGCCAGCAGTAAAGCGGCGGGCCGCGCCTACAATGAGCAGTTCTTC.

The V call is TRBV2, the J call TRBJ2-5, with D tentatively TRBD1 (5 bases). Germline CDR1 is SNHLY and CDR2 is FYNNEI. V lost 4 bases and J 3 bases, leaving 12 bases between the germline ends. This CDR3 is 14 amino acids long. CDR3 sequence reads: CASSGETQEETQYF. The CDR3 nucleotides are TGTGCCAGCAGTGGAGAGACACAGGAAGAGACCCAGTACTTC.

About this clonotype itself: In this CDR3 the conserved last residue, phenylalanine or tryptophan, is missing, so a read error is likely. The gene calls are TRBV18 and TRBJ1-1; D uncertain. Looked up from germline, CDR1 is KGHSH and CDR2 is LQKENI. The length of the CDR3 is 11 residues. CDR3 sequence (DNA): TGTGCCAACTCACCGGGGTCTGAAGCTTTCTCT. Protein: CANSPGSEAFS.

This clonotype was seen only a few times. The genes are TRBV20-1 and TRBJ2-3, with a tentative D call TRBD2 (7 bases). The V end was cut by 1 base, the J end by 5 bases, with 13 bases between. Germline V gene sequence: CDR1 DFQATT, CDR2 SNEGSKA (reference sequence). This CDR3 is 14 amino acids long. The CDR3 protein is CSARGRGLIDTQYF. The DNA of the CDR3 is TGCAGTGCTAGAGGGCGGGGGCTCATAGATACGCAGTATTTT.